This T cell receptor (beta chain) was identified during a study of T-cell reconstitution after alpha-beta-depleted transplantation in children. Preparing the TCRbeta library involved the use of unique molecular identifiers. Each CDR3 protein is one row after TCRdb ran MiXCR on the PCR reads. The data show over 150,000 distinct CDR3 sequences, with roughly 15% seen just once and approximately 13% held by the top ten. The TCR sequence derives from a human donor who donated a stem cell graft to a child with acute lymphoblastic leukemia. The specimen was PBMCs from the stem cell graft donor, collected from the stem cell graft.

The CDR3, as DNA: TGCAGTGCCAGGGGACTAGCGGGAGAATCCCTCACAGATACGCAGTATTTT. Its translation is CSARGLAGESLTDTQYF. The chain has TRBV20-1 and TRBJ2-3; 14 bases are a match to TRBD2. The CDR3 contains 17 residues. Germline V gene lookup returns CDR1 DFQATT and CDR2 SNEGSKA (reference sequence). V dropped 6 bases and J dropped 2; count of bases not matched to a gene: 10.